These 14 T cell receptor beta chains came from one sample sequenced in a study of cytomegalovirus exposure and HLA in healthy donors. Both 60 Vbeta primers and 13 Jbeta primers went into the PCR. The repertoire was sequenced with immunoSEQ multiplex PCR; TCRdb's copy has only in-frame clones and lacks some. The repertoire holds approximately 130,000 clones, with approximately 8.9% as singletons. Sequencing was carried out using PBMCs. These receptors all come from a woman in her forties in good health and CMV-seropositive.

The gene calls are TRBV29-1 and TRBJ2-5; TRBD1 is a possible D gene (5 bases). V lost 5 bases and J lost 2, with 18 bases in between. The CDR3 totals 15 residues. Germline CDR1 reads SQVTM; CDR2 reads ANQGSEA. In nucleotides, the CDR3 is TGCAGCGTTAGGGGTGGCAGTTTTGGGCAAGAGACCCAGTACTTC. As protein: CSVRGGSFGQETQYF.

Comment on this clone: The CDR3 carries no conserved terminal phenylalanine or tryptophan, so it likely arises from a read error. No DNA is shown, since the ends of the CDR3 on it are uncertain; the CDR3 is the one TCRdb lists. The rearrangement joins TRBV7-9 to TRBJ2-2; whether TRBD1, the table's D call, matches the DNA was not checked. CDR1 and CDR2 (germline): SEHNR, FQNEAQ (reference sequence). From its first to its last residue, the CDR3 has 17 amino acids. The CDR3 region is CASSSIDRGRGAGEMFL.

The table lists this clone with a few counts. The chain carries TRBV6-6 and TRBJ2-5; 9 bases align to TRBD2. The CDR3 is made up of 15 amino acids. Germline CDR1 MNHNY, CDR2 SVGAGI (reference sequence). V shed 6 bases and J 4 bases; nucleotides not matched to a gene: 9. CDR3 in DNA: TGTGCCAGCAGCCGTAGCGGGGGCTACATAGAGACCCAGTACTTC. Its translation: CASSRSGGYIETQYF.

This sequence joins TRBV5-4 and TRBJ1-1, with D possibly TRBD1 on 5 matching bases. Per the germline V gene, CDR1 is SGHNT and CDR2 is YYREEE (reference sequence). The V gene lost 0 bases and the J gene lost 1 base, with 10 bases spanning the gap. This CDR3 spans 15 amino acids. The CDR3 here is CASSLARGANTEAFF. CDR3 DNA sequence: TGTGCCAGCAGCTTGGCCCGCGGGGCGAACACTGAAGCTTTCTTT.

The chain employs TRBV5-1 and TRBJ2-3; D may be TRBD2 (6 bases). V lost 4 bases to trimming and J lost 0 bases, with 15 bases between them. Germline V gene lookup returns CDR1 SGHRS and CDR2 YFSETQ. The CDR3 sequence is 16 residues long. The CDR3 loop reads CASSPRGISSTDTQYF. CDR3 DNA: TGCGCCAGCAGCCCACGGGGGATCTCTAGCACAGATACGCAGTATTTT.

This clone was counted only a few times. The chain couples TRBV4-1 to TRBJ1-2, with 12 bases aligning to TRBD1. Germline loops: CDR1 MGHRA, CDR2 YSYEKL. The CDR3 runs to 15 residues. J was trimmed by 6 bases and V by 2 bases; bases with no gene match: 4. The CDR3 nucleotides are TGCGCCAGCAGCCAAATGGGACAGGGGGCAAATGGCTACACCTTC. This encodes CASSQMGQGANGYTF.

The chain is built from TRBV2 and TRBJ1-2; 8 nucleotides line up with TRBD1. The junction had 10 bases not matched to a gene; V was cut back by 8 bases and J by 2 bases. Germline values: CDR1 SNHLY, CDR2 FYNNEI. The CDR3 length is 15 residues. CDR3 amino acids: CASGGTGSGNYGYTF. The CDR3 DNA sequence: TGTGCCAGCGGGGGGACAGGCAGCGGAAACTATGGCTACACCTTC.

The gene calls are TRBV6-5 and TRBJ1-2; the D is unclear. V gave up 2 bases and J gave up 6 bases, with 16 bases separating them. In germline, CDR1 is MNHEY, CDR2 SVGAGI. This CDR3 has 15 residues. The CDR3 sequence: CASSYQPAVTDGYTF. In DNA form, the CDR3 reads TGTGCCAGCAGTTACCAGCCAGCGGTAACGGATGGCTACACCTTC.

CDR3 sequence (DNA): TGTGCCAGCAGCTTCACTCGAGGGGGAGAGACCCAGTACTTC. It encodes CASSFTRGGETQYF. The V call is TRBV7-9, the J call TRBJ2-5, with D possibly being TRBD1 (6 bases). Germline CDR1 SEHNR, CDR2 FQNEAQ (reference sequence). The ends were cut back, 3 bases at V and 4 bases at J, with 12 bases in the middle. The CDR3 is made up of 14 amino acids.

V usage is TRBV10-2 and J usage is TRBJ2-1; weak D call: TRBD2 (5 bases). The CDR3 has 13 amino acids. The ends were cut back, 6 bases at V and 4 bases at J, with 10 bases in the middle. Germline loops: CDR1 WSHSY, CDR2 SAAADI. In nucleotides, the CDR3 is TGCGCCAGCAGGGCGGGCGCATACAATGAGCAGTTCTTC. It specifies CASRAGAYNEQFF.

A few counts support this clone. The chain carries TRBV7-2 and TRBJ1-5, with 7 bases that match TRBD1. CDR1 and CDR2 from the germline V gene are SGHTA and FQGNSA. CDR3 length equals 15 residues. V was pared by 3 bases and J by 3 bases, with 5 bases of the junction left unmatched. This CDR3 is CASSLAGQLNQPQHF. CDR3 nucleotide sequence: TGTGCCAGCAGCTTGGCGGGACAGCTCAATCAGCCCCAGCATTTT.

Details on this clone: This CDR3 is also generated by other DNA sequences in the sample. The CDR3 sequence: CASSQDSYEQYF. DNA for the CDR3: TGTGCCAGCTCCCAGGACAGCTACGAGCAGTACTTC. The rearrangement joins TRBV18 to TRBJ2-7; D might be TRBD1 (6 bases). This CDR3 contains 12 residues. V shed 6 bases and J shed 3 bases, with 9 bases lying between them. Per the germline V gene, CDR1 is KGHSH and CDR2 is LQKENI. The whole variable domain, filled in from reference TRBV18 and TRBJ2-7, reads NAGVMQNPRHLVRRRGQEARLRCSPMKGHSHVYWYRQLPEEGLKFMVYLQKENIIDESGMPKERFSAEFPKEGPSILRIQQVVRGDSAAYFCASSQDSYEQYFGPGTRLTVT.

A few counts support this clone. The chain joins TRBV21-1 to TRBJ1-6; the table gives TRBD1 as D, unverified against the DNA. TRBV21-1 is a pseudogene locus. CDR3 length equals 17 residues. In nucleotides, the CDR3 is TGTGCCAGCAGCAAAGTAAGGGGGCCAGGTCCTAGTTCACCCCTCCACTTT. Translated, it gives CASSKVRGPGPSSPLHF.

The chain carries TRBV19 and TRBJ1-3, with 9 nucleotides matching TRBD1. Germline V gene data show CDR1 as LNHDA and CDR2 as SQIVND (reference sequence). This CDR3 has 14 residues. V was pared by 7 bases and J by 6 bases, with 7 bases of the junction left unmatched. CDR3 protein: CASMDRDRENTIYF. CDR3 in DNA: TGTGCCAGTATGGACCGGGACAGGGAAAACACCATATATTTT. The variable domain in full, with the rest retrieved from reference TRBV19 and TRBJ1-3, is DGGITQSPKYLFRKEGQNVTLSCEQNLNHDAMYWYRQDPGQGLRLIYYSQIVNDFQKGDIAEGYSVSREKKESFPLTVTSAQKNPTAFYLCASMDRDRENTIYFGEGSWLTVV.